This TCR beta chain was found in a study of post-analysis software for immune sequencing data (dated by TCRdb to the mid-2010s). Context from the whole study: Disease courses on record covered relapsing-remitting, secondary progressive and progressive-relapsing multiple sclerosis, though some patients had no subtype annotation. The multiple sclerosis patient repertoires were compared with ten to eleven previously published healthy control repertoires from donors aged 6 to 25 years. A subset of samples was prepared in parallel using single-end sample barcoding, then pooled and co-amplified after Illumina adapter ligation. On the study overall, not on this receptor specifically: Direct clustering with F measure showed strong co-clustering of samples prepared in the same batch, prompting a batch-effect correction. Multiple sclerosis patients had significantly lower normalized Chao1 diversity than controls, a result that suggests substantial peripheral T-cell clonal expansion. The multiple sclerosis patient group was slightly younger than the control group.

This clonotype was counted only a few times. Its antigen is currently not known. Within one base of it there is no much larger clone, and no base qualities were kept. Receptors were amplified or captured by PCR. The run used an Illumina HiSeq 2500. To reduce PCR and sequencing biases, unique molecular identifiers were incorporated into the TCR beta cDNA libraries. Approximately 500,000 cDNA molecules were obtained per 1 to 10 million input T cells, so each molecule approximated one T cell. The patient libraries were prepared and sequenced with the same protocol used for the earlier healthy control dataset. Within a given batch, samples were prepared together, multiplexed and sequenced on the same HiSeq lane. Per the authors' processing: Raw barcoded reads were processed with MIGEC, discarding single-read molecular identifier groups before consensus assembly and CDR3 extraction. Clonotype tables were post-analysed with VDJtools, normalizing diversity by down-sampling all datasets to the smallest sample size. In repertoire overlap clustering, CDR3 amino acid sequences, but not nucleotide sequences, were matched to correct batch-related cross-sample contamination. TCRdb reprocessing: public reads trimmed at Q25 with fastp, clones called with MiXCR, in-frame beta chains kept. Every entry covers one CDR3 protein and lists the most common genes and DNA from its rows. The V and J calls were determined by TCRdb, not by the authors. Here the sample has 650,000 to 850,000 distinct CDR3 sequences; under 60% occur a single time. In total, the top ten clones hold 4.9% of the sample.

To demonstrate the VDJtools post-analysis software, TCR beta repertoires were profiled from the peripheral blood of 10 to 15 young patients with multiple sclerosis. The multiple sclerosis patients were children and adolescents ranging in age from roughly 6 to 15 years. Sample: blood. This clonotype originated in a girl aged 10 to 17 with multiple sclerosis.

Here is the DNA: TGCAGCGGCGCCGGGACTGGCCTCAATGAGCAGTTCTTC. Its amino acids are CSGAGTGLNEQFF. The sequence joins TRBV29-1 to TRBJ2-1; the D gene is perhaps TRBD2, on 6 matching bases. The CDR3 holds 13 amino acids from the cysteine to the phenylalanine. The only DNA kept is the CDR3, 39 bases in frame from the first base. The germline ends are 16 bases apart after V is trimmed by 7 bases and J by 6 bases. Sequences SQVTM (CDR1) and ANQGSEA (CDR2) are obtained from the germline V gene.